This T cell receptor (beta chain) originates from a study of blood T cell repertoires in COVID-19. Measured with immunoSEQ multiplex PCR; TCRdb has only the in-frame clones, and not every one. The profile covers roughly 250,000 clones, with around 85% appearing a single time and around 3% taken by the ten largest. CDR1 and CDR2 (germline): SGHRS, YFSETQ. V shed 4 bases and J shed 4 bases, with 11 bases lying between them. The CDR3 totals 13 residues. This sequence originates from a woman aged 40 to 49 with acute COVID-19. Input material: PBMCs or T cells enriched from blood (not recorded which). The V gene is TRBV5-1, the J gene TRBJ2-5; tentative D call: TRBD1 (6 bases). CDR3 nucleotides: TGCGCCAGCAGCGATCAAGGGGGAGAGACCCAGTACTTC. It encodes CASSDQGGETQYF.